The 10 T cell receptor beta chains below were found in one sample sequenced in a study of beta chain features in type 1 diabetes. Study-level results: Moderately but significantly shorter TCRB CDR3s were found in Type 1 diabetes patients in all four CD4+ subsets.

Antigens for these TCRs are unknown. Investigators reverse transcribed all isolated RNA, so they sequenced expressed TCRB transcripts. Only in-frame clones appear in the TCRdb table, and some are missing; sequencing was by immunoSEQ multiplex PCR. The sample comprises a few hundred thousand clones, over 20% of which are singletons, and less than 0.035% rests with the top ten. Sequenced material: naive CD4+ T cells from blood. These receptors originate from a woman between 40 and 55 years old with type 1 diabetes.

In its sample, this clone was seen a few times. The genes are TRBV28 and TRBJ2-5; no firm D call. From germline, CDR1 is MDHEN and CDR2 SYDVKM. This CDR3 is 14 amino acids long. The V end lost 1 base, the J end lost 5 bases, and 11 bases lay between the germline ends. Here the CDR3 reads CASSLSGISETQYF. The CDR3 DNA reads as TGTGCCAGCAGTTTATCGGGTATCTCGGAGACCCAGTACTTC.

The CDR3 loop reads CATSRVEQPQHF. The CDR3 bases are TGTGCCACCAGCAGAGTAGAGCAGCCCCAGCATTTT. The chain employs TRBV15 and TRBJ1-5; D is unclear. With 1 base removed from V and 7 bases from J, the gap between germline ends came to 5 bases. The germline V gene has CDR1 LNHNV and CDR2 YYDKDF (reference sequence). The CDR3 is 12 residues long.

The chain carries TRBV2 and TRBJ2-2; D gene uncertain. This CDR3 spans 13 amino acids. CDR1 SNHLY and CDR2 FYNNEI come from the germline V gene. V lost 2 bases and J lost 5, with 6 bases in between. The CDR3 sequence is CASSEPGTGELFF. The CDR3, as DNA: TGTGCCAGCAGTGAACCCGGGACCGGGGAGCTGTTTTTT.

V usage is TRBV7-3 and J usage is TRBJ1-2, with 9 bases fitting TRBD1. With V trimmed by 3 bases and J by 4 bases, 15 bases remained unmatched. The germline gives CDR1 SGHTA, CDR2 FQGTGA. CDR3 size: 18 residues. The DNA for the CDR3 is TGTGCCAGCAGCTTTTCCCCGCCATCACAGGGGGCGAGCTATGGCTACACCTTC. Amino acids: CASSFSPPSQGASYGYTF.

J is TRBJ1-4 and V is TRBV28; TRBD1 aligns across 8 bases. The length of the CDR3 is 15 residues. With 5 bases clipped from V and 8 bases from J, the junction kept 10 bases outside the gene matches. Germline CDR1 is MDHEN and CDR2 is SYDVKM. This CDR3 is CASSISGGSGEKLFF. CDR3 nucleotides: TGTGCCAGCAGTATCTCAGGGGGCTCAGGAGAAAAACTGTTTTTT.

This chain uses TRBV10-3 with TRBJ1-1; 7 bases agree with TRBD1. V trimming: 2 bases; J trimming: 11 bases; junction bases outside the gene matches: 17. Germline V CDR1 and CDR2: ENHRY, SYGVKD. The CDR3 has 16 residues. As DNA, the CDR3 is TGTGCCATCAGTGAGAGAAGTACAGGGGAGGCATCCCTCGCTTTCTTT. Its protein is CAISERSTGEASLAFF.

This clone was observed a handful of times. V is TRBV28 and J is TRBJ1-2; 7 nucleotides align to TRBD1. This CDR3 has 12 residues. V lost 5 bases to trimming and J lost 12 bases; unmatched junction nucleotides: 9. Germline CDR1 MDHEN, CDR2 SYDVKM. CDR3 loop: CASSLGETGHTF. The CDR3 coding sequence is TGTGCCAGCAGTCTGGGGGAGACAGGGCACACCTTC.

This chain joins TRBV29-1 and TRBJ2-5; D may be TRBD1 (5 bases). The ends were cut back, 4 bases at V and 2 bases at J, with 14 bases in the middle. This CDR3 spans 14 amino acids. Germline CDR1 reads SQVTM; CDR2 reads ANQGSEA. The CDR3 loop reads CSVARRGGQETQYF. CDR3 sequence (DNA): TGCAGCGTTGCCCGTAGGGGCGGTCAAGAGACCCAGTACTTC.

This clone has only one observation. The chain combines TRBV7-9 with TRBJ2-5, with 7 bases identical to TRBD2. The CDR3 is 14 amino acids. Germline values: CDR1 SEHNR, CDR2 FQNEAQ (reference sequence). Losses at the gene ends were 2 bases for V and 2 bases for J; bases not matched to a gene: 2. The chain's CDR3 is CASSLHGGQETQYF. CDR3 nucleotides: TGTGCCAGCAGCTTACACGGGGGGCAAGAGACCCAGTACTTC. The variable domain in full, completed from reference TRBV7-9 and TRBJ2-5, reads DTGVSQNPRHKITKRGQNVTFRCDPISEHNRLYWYRQTLGQGPEFLTYFQNEAQLEKSRLLSDRFSAERPKGSFSTLEIQRTEQGDSAMYLCASSLHGGQETQYFGPGTRLLVL.

The V and J genes are TRBV4-3 and TRBJ2-3; 11 bases align to TRBD2. J was trimmed by 0 bases and V by 6 bases; bases with no gene match: 5. CDR1 and CDR2 (germline): LGHNA, YSLEER. The CDR3 extends over 16 amino acids. The CDR3: CASSSSGRQSTDTQYF. The DNA for the CDR3 is TGCGCCAGCAGTTCTAGCGGGAGGCAAAGCACAGATACGCAGTATTTT.